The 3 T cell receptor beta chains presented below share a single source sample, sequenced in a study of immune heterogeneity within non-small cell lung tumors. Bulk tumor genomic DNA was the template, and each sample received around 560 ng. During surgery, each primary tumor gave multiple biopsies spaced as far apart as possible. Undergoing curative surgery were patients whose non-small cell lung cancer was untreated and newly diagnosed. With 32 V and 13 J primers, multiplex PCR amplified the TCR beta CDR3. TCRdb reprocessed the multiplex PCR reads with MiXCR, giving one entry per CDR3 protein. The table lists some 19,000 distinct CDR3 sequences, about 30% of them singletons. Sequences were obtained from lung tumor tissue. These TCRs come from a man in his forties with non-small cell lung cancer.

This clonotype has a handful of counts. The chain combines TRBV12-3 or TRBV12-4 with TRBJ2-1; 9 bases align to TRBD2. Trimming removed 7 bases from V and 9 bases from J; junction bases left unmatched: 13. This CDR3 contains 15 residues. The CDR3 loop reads CASIPSGSGSSEQFF. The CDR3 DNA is TGTGCCAGCATTCCTTCGGGTAGCGGGAGTAGTGAGCAGTTCTTC.

CDR3 nucleotide sequence: TGTGCCAGCGGGCCACGGACTAGCGGGAGGGGAGGGCAGTTCTTC. Translation: CASGPRTSGRGGQFF. The chain links TRBV6-2 or TRBV6-3 to TRBJ2-1, with 15 positions matching TRBD2. The CDR3 is made up of 15 amino acids. The germline V gene encodes CDR1 MNHEY and CDR2 SVGEGT. The junction had 11 bases not matched to a gene; V was cut back by 8 bases and J by 12 bases.

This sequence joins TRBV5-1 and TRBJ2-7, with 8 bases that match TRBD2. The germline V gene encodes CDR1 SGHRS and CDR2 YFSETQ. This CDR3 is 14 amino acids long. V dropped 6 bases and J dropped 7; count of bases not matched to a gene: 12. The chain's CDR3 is CASNQRAGAREQYF. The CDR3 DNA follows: TGCGCCAGCAACCAGAGAGCGGGAGCTCGGGAGCAGTACTTC.